Each of the 13 T cell receptor beta chains below was sequenced from the same sample in a study of T cells expressing NK-cell markers. Reanalyzing the 5' RACE reads, TCRdb keeps one entry per CDR3 protein, without DNA. The sample table sets out some 440,000 distinct CDR3 sequences. Sequenced material: blood T cells: a sorted CD56 or NKG2C T cell subset, CD4+ or CD8+ T cells, or bulk PBMC T cells (not recorded which). The receptor set was obtained from a woman between 50 and 59 years old in good health.

The chain links TRBV24-1 to TRBJ2-1; TCRdb indicates TRBD2, and absent DNA this call remains unverified. Germline lookup yields CDR1 KGHDR and CDR2 SFDVKD. This CDR3 is built from 13 residues. The CDR3 loop reads CAVGSREGDEQFF.

The V gene is TRBV5-1, the J gene TRBJ2-3; the D call from TCRdb, TRBD2, cannot be confirmed without DNA. CDR1 is SGHRS, CDR2 YFSETQ, per germline. This CDR3 has 17 residues. The CDR3: CASSTGLAGVGTDTQYF.

The rearrangement joins TRBV27 to TRBJ2-1; TCRdb gives TRBD1 as the D gene, but with no DNA this cannot be confirmed. The CDR3 covers 12 residues. Germline V gives CDR1 MNHEY, CDR2 SMNVEV (reference sequence). CDR3 region: CASGTPYNEQFF.

The chain carries TRBV7-9 and TRBJ1-1. CDR3 length: 12 amino acids. Germline assignment: CDR1 SEHNR and CDR2 FQNEAQ (reference sequence). CDR3 residues: CASTPRDTEAFF.

The chain is built from TRBV3-1 and TRBJ2-7; the D gene TCRdb calls, TRBD2, cannot be checked with no DNA. CDR3 length equals 15 residues. Germline loops: CDR1 LGHDT, CDR2 YNNKEL (reference sequence). The CDR3 is CASSQGRTPGYEQYF.

V usage is TRBV29-1 and J usage is TRBJ2-2; TCRdb outputs TRBD1, but without DNA this stays unchecked. The CDR3 is 15 residues long. The germline gives CDR1 SQVTM, CDR2 ANQGSEA. The CDR3 region is CSGLGWGPHTGELFF.

The J gene is TRBJ1-5, the V gene TRBV5-1. Germline CDR1 and CDR2: SGHRS and YFSETQ. The CDR3 consists of 16 residues. CDR3 region: CASSIGQGSPNQPQHF.

The J gene is TRBJ1-1, the V gene TRBV6-4; TCRdb picks TRBD1, but there is no DNA to check that call. Germline CDR1 MRHNA, CDR2 SNTAGT. CDR3 length: 12 residues. This CDR3 is CASGNRGTSAFF.

CDR3 protein: CASSQEEGGDDETQYF. The J gene is TRBJ2-5, the V gene TRBV4-1; lacking DNA, the TRBD1 call made by TCRdb goes unchecked. This CDR3 contains 16 residues. Germline values: CDR1 MGHRA, CDR2 YSYEKL.

The genes are TRBV7-9 and TRBJ2-3; TCRdb's D gene call, TRBD2, goes unchecked for lack of DNA. The CDR3 contains 14 residues. Germline values: CDR1 SEHNR, CDR2 FQNEAQ (reference sequence). CDR3 protein: CASSQREGLDTQYF.

The chain is built from TRBV25-1 and TRBJ2-3; no DNA is available, so the TRBD1 call from TCRdb remains unchecked. The CDR3 runs to 15 residues. Germline assignment: CDR1 MGHDK and CDR2 SYGVNS. The CDR3 is CASHPGGWPTDTQYF.

V gene TRBV28 combines with J gene TRBJ2-5; the D call of TRBD1 rests on TCRdb alone, since no DNA is present to check it. In germline, CDR1 is MDHEN, CDR2 SYDVKM. The CDR3 sequence is 16 residues long. CDR3 sequence: CASSPPGGASPETQYF.

The chain combines TRBV28 with TRBJ1-2. The CDR3 is 14 amino acids. Germline-derived CDR1 and CDR2 are MDHEN and SYDVKM. This CDR3 is CASSFAGLNYGYTF.